These T cell receptor beta chains were read from a single sample in a study of T cells in Graves' hyperthyroidism and ophthalmopathy. TCRdb reprocessed the multiplex PCR reads via MiXCR and lists one record per CDR3 protein. The top ten hold approximately 35% of the sample, which has under 350,000 distinct CDR3 sequences, roughly 13% seen once. The sequenced sample consisted of blood. The receptors shown here come from a woman in her forties with Graves' ophthalmopathy. The CDR3 runs from the conserved cysteine through the conserved F or W. The order of the fields is clone size, J gene, V gene, D gene, CDR3 protein, CDR3 DNA. A D gene is named only where the DNA matches it firmly. Only part of the rows carry a size: once, few, many, or a class if the clone is expanded.

many | TRBJ1-1 | TRBV19 | - | CASSIDFRRENTEAFF | TGTGCCAGTAGTATCGATTTCAGACGAGAGAACACTGAAGCTTTCTTT
- | TRBJ2-2 | TRBV20-1 | TRBD2 | CSARSAGAYTGELFF | TGCAGTGCTAGAAGTGCGGGAGCGTACACCGGGGAGCTGTTTTTT
few | TRBJ1-1 | TRBV29-1 | - | CSARRASNTEAFF | TGCAGCGCCCGAAGGGCGTCTAACACTGAAGCTTTCTTT
many | TRBJ2-4 | TRBV6-1 | TRBD1 | CASSERGQTLAKNIQYF | TGTGCCAGCAGTGAAAGGGGACAGACATTAGCCAAAAACATTCAGTACTTC
many | TRBJ2-7 | TRBV20-1 | TRBD1 | CSARGQGTYEQYF | TGCAGTGCTAGAGGACAGGGGACCTACGAGCAGTACTTC
many | TRBJ1-2 | TRBV2 | TRBD1 | CASRGQEREYGYTF | TGTGCCAGCAGGGGACAGGAAAGAGAATATGGCTACACCTTC
few | TRBJ2-1 | TRBV7-2 | TRBD2 | CASSPPSGVYNEQFF | TGTGCCAGCAGCCCCCCTAGCGGGGTTTACAATGAGCAGTTCTTC
many | TRBJ1-2 | TRBV7-6 | - | CASSPTYGTNYGYTF | TGTGCCAGCAGCCCTACTTACGGAACTAACTATGGCTACACCTTC
few | TRBJ1-6 | TRBV2 | TRBD1 | CASNSRIQGSSPLHF | TGTGCCAGCAATAGTAGGATACAGGGGAGTTCACCCCTCCACTTT
few | TRBJ2-1 | TRBV11-2 | TRBD2 | CASSLVLGLAPNNEQFF | TGTGCCAGCAGCTTAGTCCTAGGACTAGCGCCTAACAATGAGCAGTTCTTC
- | TRBJ1-2 | TRBV13 | TRBD1 | CASSQEGQVYGYTF | TGCGCCAGCAGCCAAGAGGGACAGGTGTATGGCTACACCTTC
- | TRBJ1-3 | TRBV6-1 | - | CASSGGGPPRSGNTIYF | TGTGCCAGCAGTGGGGGTGGGCCACCTCGCTCTGGAAACACCATATATTTT
many | TRBJ2-5 | TRBV12-5 | TRBD2 | CASGLFLSGRALGGTQYF | TGTGCTAGTGGTTTGTTCCTTAGCGGGAGGGCCCTCGGCGGGACCCAGTACTTC
many | TRBJ2-5 | TRBV5-5 | - | CASSLGGEETQYF | TGTGCCAGCAGCTTGGGTGGAGAAGAGACCCAGTACTTC
many | TRBJ1-1 | TRBV14 | TRBD1 | CASSQEGAGAVTDTEAFF | TGTGCCAGCAGCCAGGAGGGGGCAGGGGCGGTGACTGACACTGAAGCTTTCTTT
many | TRBJ1-6 | TRBV27 | TRBD1 | CASSLYRGRDSPLHF | TGTGCCAGCAGTTTATACAGGGGGCGAGATTCACCCCTCCACTTT
- | TRBJ2-1 | TRBV4-1 | TRBD2 | CASSPASGGSSYNEQFF | TGCGCCAGCAGCCCGGCTAGCGGGGGAAGCTCCTACAATGAGCAGTTCTTC
many | TRBJ1-6 | TRBV11-2 | TRBD1 | CASSRRTGGASPLHF | TGTGCCAGCAGTCGAAGGACAGGGGGCGCCTCACCCCTCCACTTT
many | TRBJ1-2 | TRBV2 | - | CASTEWGFGGGGYTF | TGTGCCAGCACCGAATGGGGGTTCGGGGGAGGTGGCTACACCTTC
many | TRBJ2-1 | TRBV2 | TRBD2 | CASAKGRVDNEQFF | TGTGCCAGCGCAAAGGGGAGGGTGGACAATGAGCAGTTCTTC
many | TRBJ1-3 | TRBV6-1 | - | CASSTGTMGNTIYF | TGTGCCAGCAGTACCGGGACAATGGGAAACACCATATATTTT
few | TRBJ2-3 | TRBV5-1 | - | CASRERHFSTDTQYF | TGCGCCAGCCGAGAGAGACATTTCTCCACAGATACGCAGTATTTT
few | TRBJ1-5 | TRBV10-2 | - | CASRPGGRRMGNQPQHF | TGCGCCAGCAGACCGGGAGGAAGACGTATGGGCAATCAGCCCCAGCATTTT
- | TRBJ1-5 | TRBV7-7 | - | CASSFVRQGSGIRFQPQHF | TGTGCCAGCAGCTTCGTTCGGCAGGGGAGTGGGATACGGTTCCAGCCCCAGCATTTT
few | TRBJ1-5 | TRBV18 | - | CASSPGQTQPQHF | TGTGCCAGCTCACCAGGACAGACTCAGCCCCAGCATTTT
many | TRBJ1-6 | TRBV5-1 | TRBD1 | CASSLVFGTGVDSPLHF | TGCGCCAGCAGCTTGGTGTTTGGGACAGGGGTTGATTCACCCCTCCACTTT
- | TRBJ1-1 | TRBV5-5 | - | CASRGGGGGDTEAFF | TGTGCCAGCAGGGGGGGGGGGGGGGGGGATACTGAAGCTTTCTTT
- | TRBJ2-6 | TRBV6-5 | - | CASSHNRPSGANVLTF | TGTGCCAGCAGTCACAACAGGCCCTCTGGGGCCAACGTCCTGACTTTC
many | TRBJ2-1 | TRBV4-1 | - | CASSQQPAPSSYNEQFF | TGCGCCAGCAGCCAACAGCCTGCCCCAAGCTCCTACAATGAGCAGTTCTTC
many | TRBJ2-5 | TRBV7-8 | TRBD1 | CASSLGEAGDRDQETQYF | TGTGCCAGCAGCTTAGGGGAGGCCGGGGACAGGGATCAAGAGACCCAGTACTTC
- | TRBJ2-7 | TRBV28 | TRBD1 | CASSPWGQVGEQYF | TGTGCCAGCAGCCCCTGGGGACAGGTTGGCGAGCAGTACTTC
many | TRBJ2-7 | TRBV27 | - | CASKLNRFTYEQYF | TGTGCCAGCAAATTAAACAGGTTTACCTACGAGCAGTACTTC
few | TRBJ2-1 | TRBV6-2/TRBV6-3 | TRBD2 | CASRGLGLVRNEQFF | TGTGCCAGCAGGGGATTGGGACTAGTCCGTAATGAGCAGTTCTTC
- | TRBJ2-7 | TRBV11-2 | TRBD1 | CASSLGTTGTGFYEQYF | TGTGCCAGCAGCTTAGGCACTACCGGGACAGGGTTCTACGAGCAGTACTTC
few | TRBJ2-5 | TRBV19 | TRBD1 | CASSVQGLQETQYF | TGTGCCAGTAGTGTACAGGGGCTACAAGAGACCCAGTACTTC
many | TRBJ2-7 | TRBV6-5 | - | CASSYRVQSYEQYF | TGTGCCAGCAGTTACAGGGTTCAGTCCTACGAGCAGTACTTC
many | TRBJ1-2 | TRBV20-1 | TRBD1 | CSAYPGTGSFGYTF | TGCAGTGCTTACCCCGGGACAGGGAGTTTTGGCTACACCTTC
few | TRBJ2-2 | TRBV24-1 | - | CATSDFTGELFF | TGTGCCACCAGTGATTTCACCGGGGAGCTGTTTTTT
many | TRBJ2-4 | TRBV28 | - | CASSRENIQYF | TGTGCCAGCAGTAGAGAAAACATTCAGTACTTC
few | TRBJ2-3 | TRBV27 | TRBD2 | CASSLAGGTDTRYF | TGTGCCAGCAGTTTAGCGGGGGGCACAGATACGCGGTATTTT
- | TRBJ1-6 | TRBV5-5 | - | CASSEFNSPLHF | TGTGCCAGCAGCGAGTTCAATTCACCCCTCCACTTT
- | TRBJ2-3 | TRBV20-1 | - | CSASSRADTQYF | TGCAGTGCTTCCTCGCGCGCAGATACGCAGTATTTT
few | TRBJ2-7 | TRBV9 | TRBD2 | CASSVEREGVYEQYF | TGTGCCAGCAGCGTGGAGCGGGAGGGTGTTTACGAGCAGTACTTC